The entry below describes one T cell receptor (beta chain). The target antigen is unknown. Being one base from a much bigger clone, this may be a read error. CDR3 length equals 15 residues. Germline assignment: CDR1 LNHDA and CDR2 SQIVND (reference sequence). These data belong to a study of glioma-infiltrating T cells. Regarding the study as a whole: Tissue and blood shared very few CDR3 sequences. Gliomas, especially low-grade, showed above-expected tissue-blood divergence; non-neoplastic patients showed below.

The iRepertoire nested amplicon-rescue multiplex PCR amplified TCR alpha and beta CDR3s from RNA. One-step reverse transcription and amplification started from roughly 100-400 ng of tissue mRNA or PBMC total RNA. TCRdb reprocessed the multiplex PCR reads with MiXCR, giving one entry per CDR3 protein. Among some 90,000 distinct CDR3 sequences listed, 40% were seen once. The clonotype was recovered from a human donor with low-grade glioma or glioblastoma, undergoing nonglioma brain surgery, or in good health (not recorded which). Sequencing was carried out using glioma tissue, nonneoplastic brain tissue, or PBMCs (not recorded which). J is TRBJ2-1 and V is TRBV19, with D unresolved. The CDR3 DNA follows: TGTTCCAGTAGCCCCGAGGTAGCCGTGTACAATGAGCAGTTCTTC. Its protein is CSSSPEVAVYNEQFF.